This TCR beta chain was identified in a study of blood T cells in healthy people across ages. The CDR3 loop spans 13 amino acids. V lost 4 bases to trimming and J lost 1 base, with 7 bases between them. Study results and limitations: Diversity estimates drawn from one million T cells were deemed underestimates.

This clonotype was observed at least ten times. Its antigen is unknown. A second roughly 6 to 12 cycle PCR used barcoded and J-beta primers. From the 5' RACE reads, TCRdb called clonotypes with MiXCR, one entry per CDR3 protein. The table includes 1.4 million or so distinct CDR3 sequences, roughly 43% detected once. Material: blood. This chain uses TRBV12-3 or TRBV12-4 with TRBJ1-2; D uncertain. This receptor was identified in a woman aged 18-29 years in good health. CDR3 sequence (DNA): TGTGCCAGCAGTTGGGGATATAACTATGGCTACACCTTC. This codes for CASSWGYNYGYTF.